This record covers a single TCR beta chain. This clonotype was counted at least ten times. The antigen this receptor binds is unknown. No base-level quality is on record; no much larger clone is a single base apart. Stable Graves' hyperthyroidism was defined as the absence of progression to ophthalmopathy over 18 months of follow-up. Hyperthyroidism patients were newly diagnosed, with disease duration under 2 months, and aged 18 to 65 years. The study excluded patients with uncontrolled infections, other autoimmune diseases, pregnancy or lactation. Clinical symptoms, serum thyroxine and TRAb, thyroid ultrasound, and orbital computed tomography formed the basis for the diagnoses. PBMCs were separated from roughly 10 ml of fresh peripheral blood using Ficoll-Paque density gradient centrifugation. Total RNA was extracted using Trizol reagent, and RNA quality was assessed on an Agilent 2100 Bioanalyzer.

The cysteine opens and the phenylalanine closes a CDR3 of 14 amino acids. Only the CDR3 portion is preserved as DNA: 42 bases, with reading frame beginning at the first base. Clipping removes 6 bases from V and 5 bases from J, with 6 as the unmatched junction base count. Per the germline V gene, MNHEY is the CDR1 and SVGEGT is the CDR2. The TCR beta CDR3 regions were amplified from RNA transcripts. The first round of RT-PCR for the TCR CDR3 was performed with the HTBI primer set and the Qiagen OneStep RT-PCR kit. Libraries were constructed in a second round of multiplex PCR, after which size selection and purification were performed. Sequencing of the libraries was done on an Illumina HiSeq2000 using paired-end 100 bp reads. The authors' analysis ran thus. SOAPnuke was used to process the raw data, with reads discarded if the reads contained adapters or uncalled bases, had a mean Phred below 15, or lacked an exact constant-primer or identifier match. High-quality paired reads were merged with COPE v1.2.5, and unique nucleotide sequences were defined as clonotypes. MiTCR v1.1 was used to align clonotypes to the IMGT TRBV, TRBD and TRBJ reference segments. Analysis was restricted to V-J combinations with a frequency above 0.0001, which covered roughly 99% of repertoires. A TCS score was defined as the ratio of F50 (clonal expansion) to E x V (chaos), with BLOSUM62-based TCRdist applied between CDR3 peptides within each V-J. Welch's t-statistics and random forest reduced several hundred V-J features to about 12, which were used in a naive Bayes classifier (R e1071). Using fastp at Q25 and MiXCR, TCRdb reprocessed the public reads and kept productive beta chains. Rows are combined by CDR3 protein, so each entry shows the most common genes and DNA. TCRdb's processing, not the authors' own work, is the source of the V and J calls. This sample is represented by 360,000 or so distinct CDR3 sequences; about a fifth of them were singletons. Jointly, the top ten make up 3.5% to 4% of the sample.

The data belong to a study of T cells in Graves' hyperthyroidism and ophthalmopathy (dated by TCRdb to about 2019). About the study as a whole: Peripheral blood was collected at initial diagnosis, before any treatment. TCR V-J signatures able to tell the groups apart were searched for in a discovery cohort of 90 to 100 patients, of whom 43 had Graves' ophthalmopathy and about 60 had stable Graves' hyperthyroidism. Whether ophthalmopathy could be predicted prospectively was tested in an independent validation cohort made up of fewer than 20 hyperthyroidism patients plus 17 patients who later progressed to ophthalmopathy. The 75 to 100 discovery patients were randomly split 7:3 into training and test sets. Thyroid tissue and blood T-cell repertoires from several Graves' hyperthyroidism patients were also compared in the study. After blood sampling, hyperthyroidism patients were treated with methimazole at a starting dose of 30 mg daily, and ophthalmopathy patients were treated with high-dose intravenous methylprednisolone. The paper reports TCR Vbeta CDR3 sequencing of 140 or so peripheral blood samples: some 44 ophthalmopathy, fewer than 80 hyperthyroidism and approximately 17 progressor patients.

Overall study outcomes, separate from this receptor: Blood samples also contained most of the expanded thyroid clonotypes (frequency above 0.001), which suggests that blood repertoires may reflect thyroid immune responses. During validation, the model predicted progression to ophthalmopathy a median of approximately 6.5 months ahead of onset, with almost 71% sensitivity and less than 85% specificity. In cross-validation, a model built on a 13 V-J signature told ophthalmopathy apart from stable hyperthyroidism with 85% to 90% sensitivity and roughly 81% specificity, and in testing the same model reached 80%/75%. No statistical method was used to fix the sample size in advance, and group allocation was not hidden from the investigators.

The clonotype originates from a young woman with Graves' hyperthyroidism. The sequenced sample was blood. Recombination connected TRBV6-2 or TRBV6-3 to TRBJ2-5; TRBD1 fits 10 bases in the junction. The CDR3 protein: CASSRDRGVETQYF. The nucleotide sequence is TGTGCCAGCAGCCGGGACAGGGGTGTTGAGACCCAGTACTTC.